The clone carrying this TCR beta chain appeared a single time. One entry per CDR3 protein results from TCRdb running MiXCR on the reads. The sample includes about 100,000 distinct CDR3 sequences, roughly 31% of them seen just once. CDR1 is SGHRS and CDR2 is YFSETQ in the germline V gene. The CDR3 spans 19 residues. The ends lost 5 bases at V and 2 bases at J; junction bases unmatched: 21. The data are from a study of type 1 regulatory T cells. The chain employs TRBV5-1 and TRBJ2-7; 8 nucleotides line up with TRBD2. This TCR derives from a human donor in good health. Sequenced material: CD4+ T cells, either the whole sample or a sorted fraction (not recorded which). CDR3 residues: CASSEVSGWAAGGTYEQYF. In DNA form, the CDR3 reads TGCGCCAGCAGTGAGGTGTCTGGGTGGGCCGCGGGAGGAACCTACGAGCAGTACTTC.